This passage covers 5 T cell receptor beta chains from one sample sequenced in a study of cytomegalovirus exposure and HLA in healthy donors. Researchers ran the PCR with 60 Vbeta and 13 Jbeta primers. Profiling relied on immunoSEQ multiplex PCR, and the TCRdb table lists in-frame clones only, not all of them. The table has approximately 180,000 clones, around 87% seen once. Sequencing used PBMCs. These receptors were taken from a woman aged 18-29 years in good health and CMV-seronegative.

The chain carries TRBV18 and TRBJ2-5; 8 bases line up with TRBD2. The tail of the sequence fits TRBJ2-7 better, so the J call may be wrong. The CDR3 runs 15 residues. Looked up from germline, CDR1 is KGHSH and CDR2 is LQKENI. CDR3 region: CASSSVQRGNYEQYF. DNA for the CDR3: TGTGCCAGCTCCTCCGTACAGCGGGGGAACTACGAGCAGTACTTC.

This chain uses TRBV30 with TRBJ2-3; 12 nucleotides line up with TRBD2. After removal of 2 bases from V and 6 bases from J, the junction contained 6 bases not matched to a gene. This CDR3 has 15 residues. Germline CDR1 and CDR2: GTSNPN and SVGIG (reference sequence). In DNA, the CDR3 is TGTGCCTGGAGTCGACTAGCGGGGGCCGGGGATACGCAGTATTTT. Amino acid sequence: CAWSRLAGAGDTQYF.

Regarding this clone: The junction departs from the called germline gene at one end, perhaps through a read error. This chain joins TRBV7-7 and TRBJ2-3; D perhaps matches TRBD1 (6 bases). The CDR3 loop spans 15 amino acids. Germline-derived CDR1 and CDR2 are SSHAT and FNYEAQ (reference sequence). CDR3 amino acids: CASSLTTGITDTQYF. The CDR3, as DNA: TGTGCTAGCAGCTTAACCACAGGGATCACAGATACGCAGTATTTT.

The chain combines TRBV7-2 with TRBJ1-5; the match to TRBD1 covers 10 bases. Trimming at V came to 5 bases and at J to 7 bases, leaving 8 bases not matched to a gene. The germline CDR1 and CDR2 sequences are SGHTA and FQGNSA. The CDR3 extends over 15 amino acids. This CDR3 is CASSRFDRGRQPQHF. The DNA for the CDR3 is TGTGCCAGCAGCCGCTTTGACAGGGGGCGGCAGCCCCAGCATTTT. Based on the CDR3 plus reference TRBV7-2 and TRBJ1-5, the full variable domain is GAGVSQSPSNKVTEKGKDVELRCDPISGHTALYWYRQSLGQGLEFLIYFQGNSAPDKSGLPSDRFSAERTGGSVSTLTIQRTQQEDSAVYLCASSRFDRGRQPQHFGDGTRLSIL.

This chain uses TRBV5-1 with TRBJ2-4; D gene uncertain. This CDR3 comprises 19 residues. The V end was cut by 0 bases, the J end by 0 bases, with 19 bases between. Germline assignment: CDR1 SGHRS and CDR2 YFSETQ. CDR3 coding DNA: TGCGCCAGCAGCTTGGAGGCCTCCCGCCGGGTACTAGCCAAAAACATTCAGTACTTC. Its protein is CASSLEASRRVLAKNIQYF.